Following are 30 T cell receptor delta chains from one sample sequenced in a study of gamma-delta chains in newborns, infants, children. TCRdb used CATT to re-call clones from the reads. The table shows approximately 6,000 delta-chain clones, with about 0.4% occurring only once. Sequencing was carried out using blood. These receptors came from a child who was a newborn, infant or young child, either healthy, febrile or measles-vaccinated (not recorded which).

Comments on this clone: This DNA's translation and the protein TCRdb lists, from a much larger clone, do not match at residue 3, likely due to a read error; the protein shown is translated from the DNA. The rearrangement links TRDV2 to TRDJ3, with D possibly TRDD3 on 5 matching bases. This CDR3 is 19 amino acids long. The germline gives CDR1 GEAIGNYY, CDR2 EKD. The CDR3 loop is CARDTAGSISSWDTRQMFF. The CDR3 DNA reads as TGTGCCCGTGACACCGCGGGATCCATCAGCTCCTGGGACACCCGACAGATGTTTTTC.

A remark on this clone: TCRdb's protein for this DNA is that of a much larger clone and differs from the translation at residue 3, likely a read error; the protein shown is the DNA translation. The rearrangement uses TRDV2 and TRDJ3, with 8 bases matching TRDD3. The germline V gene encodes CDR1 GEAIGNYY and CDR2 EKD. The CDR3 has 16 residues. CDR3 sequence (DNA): TGTGCCCGTGATGGGATACGCTCCTGGGACACCCGACAGATGTTTTTC. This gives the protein CARDGIRSWDTRQMFF.

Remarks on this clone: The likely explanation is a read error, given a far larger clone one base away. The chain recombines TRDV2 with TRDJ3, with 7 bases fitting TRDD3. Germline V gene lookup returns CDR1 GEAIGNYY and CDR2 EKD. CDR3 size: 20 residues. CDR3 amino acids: CAYDTALGGQSSWDTRQMFF. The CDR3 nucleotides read TGTGCCTATGACACCGCCCTGGGGGGCCAGAGCTCCTGGGACACCCGACAGATGTTTTTC.

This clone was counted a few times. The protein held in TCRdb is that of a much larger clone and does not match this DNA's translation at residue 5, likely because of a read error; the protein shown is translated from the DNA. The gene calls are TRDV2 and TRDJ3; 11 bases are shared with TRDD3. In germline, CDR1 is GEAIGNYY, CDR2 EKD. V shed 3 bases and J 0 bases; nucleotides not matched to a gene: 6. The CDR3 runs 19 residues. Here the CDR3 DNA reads TGTGCCTGTGACGCCGTTACTGGGGGATACTCCTGGGACACCCGACAGATGTTTTTC. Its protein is CACDAVTGGYSWDTRQMFF.

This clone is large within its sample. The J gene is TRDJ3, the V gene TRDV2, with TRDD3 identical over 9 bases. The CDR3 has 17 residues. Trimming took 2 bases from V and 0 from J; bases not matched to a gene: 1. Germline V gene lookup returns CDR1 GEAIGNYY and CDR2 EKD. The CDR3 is CACDNWGSSWDTRQMFF. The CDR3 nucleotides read TGTGCCTGTGACAACTGGGGGAGCTCCTGGGACACCCGACAGATGTTTTTC.

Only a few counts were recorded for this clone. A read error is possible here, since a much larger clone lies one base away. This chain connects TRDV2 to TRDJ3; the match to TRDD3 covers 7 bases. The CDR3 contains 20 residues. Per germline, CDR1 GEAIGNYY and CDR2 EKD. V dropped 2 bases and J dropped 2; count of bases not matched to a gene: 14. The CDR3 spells CACDKYWGSPSTWDTRQMFF. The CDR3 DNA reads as TGTGCCTGTGACAAGTACTGGGGATCCCCTTCGACCTGGGACACCCGACAGATGTTTTTC.

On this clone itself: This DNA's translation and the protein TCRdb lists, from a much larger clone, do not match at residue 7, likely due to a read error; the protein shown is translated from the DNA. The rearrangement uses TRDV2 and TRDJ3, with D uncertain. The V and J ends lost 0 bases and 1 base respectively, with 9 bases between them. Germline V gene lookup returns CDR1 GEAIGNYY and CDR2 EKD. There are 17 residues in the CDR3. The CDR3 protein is CACDTWRPSWDTRQMFF. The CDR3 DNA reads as TGTGCCTGTGACACCTGGAGGCCTTCCTGGGACACCCGACAGATGTTTTTC.

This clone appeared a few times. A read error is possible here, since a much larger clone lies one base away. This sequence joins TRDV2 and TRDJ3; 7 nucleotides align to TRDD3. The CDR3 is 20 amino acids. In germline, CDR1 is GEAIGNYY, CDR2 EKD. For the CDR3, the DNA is TGTGCCTGCGACAGGTACTGGGGATCCTCTTCGACCTGGGACACCCGACAGATGTTTTTC. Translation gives CACDRYWGSSSTWDTRQMFF.

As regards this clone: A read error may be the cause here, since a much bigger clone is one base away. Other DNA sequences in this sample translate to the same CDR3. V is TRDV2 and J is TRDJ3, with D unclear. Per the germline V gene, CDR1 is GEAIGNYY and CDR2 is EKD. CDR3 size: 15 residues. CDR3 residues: CACDRLSWDTRQMFF. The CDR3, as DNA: TGTGCCTGCGACAGACTCTCCTGGGACACCCGACAGATGTTTTTC.

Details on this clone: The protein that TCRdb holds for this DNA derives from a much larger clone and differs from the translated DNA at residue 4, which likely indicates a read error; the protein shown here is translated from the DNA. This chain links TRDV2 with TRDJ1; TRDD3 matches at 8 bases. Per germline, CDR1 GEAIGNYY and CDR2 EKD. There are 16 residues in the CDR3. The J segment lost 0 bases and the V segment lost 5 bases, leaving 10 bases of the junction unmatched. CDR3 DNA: TGTGCCTGTGGCGCCCTTACTGGGGGGTACACCGATAAACTCATCTTT. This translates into CACGALTGGYTDKLIF.

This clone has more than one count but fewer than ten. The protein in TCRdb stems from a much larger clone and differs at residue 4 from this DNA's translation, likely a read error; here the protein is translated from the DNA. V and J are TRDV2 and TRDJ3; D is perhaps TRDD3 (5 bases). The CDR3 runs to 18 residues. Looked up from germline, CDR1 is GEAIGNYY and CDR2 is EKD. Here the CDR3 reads CACYTGGPLSWDTRQMFF. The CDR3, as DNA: TGTGCCTGTTACACAGGGGGGCCGCTCTCCTGGGACACCCGACAGATGTTTTTC.

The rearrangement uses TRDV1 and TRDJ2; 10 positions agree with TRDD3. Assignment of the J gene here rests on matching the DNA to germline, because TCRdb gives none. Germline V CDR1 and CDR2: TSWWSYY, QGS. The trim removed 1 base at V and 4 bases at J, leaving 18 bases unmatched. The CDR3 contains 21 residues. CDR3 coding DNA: TGTGCTCTTGGGGAACGGCCCTCCGTTGGTGGGGGGATACGGGAGACAGCACAACTCTTCTTT. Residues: CALGERPSVGGGIRETAQLFF.

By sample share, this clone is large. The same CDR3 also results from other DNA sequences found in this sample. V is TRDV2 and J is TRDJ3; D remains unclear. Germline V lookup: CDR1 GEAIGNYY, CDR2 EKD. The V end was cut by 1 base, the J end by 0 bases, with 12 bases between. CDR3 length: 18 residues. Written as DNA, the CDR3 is TGTGCCTGTGACACAAGAGGCCCGAGCTCCTGGGACACCCGACAGATGTTTTTC. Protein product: CACDTRGPSSWDTRQMFF.

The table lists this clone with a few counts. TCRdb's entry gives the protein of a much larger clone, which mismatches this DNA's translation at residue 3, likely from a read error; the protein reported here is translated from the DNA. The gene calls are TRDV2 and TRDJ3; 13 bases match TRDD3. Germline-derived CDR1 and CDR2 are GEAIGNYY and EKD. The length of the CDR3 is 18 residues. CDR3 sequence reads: CARDTGGYAGWDTRQMFF. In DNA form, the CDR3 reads TGTGCCCGTGACACTGGGGGATACGCGGGATGGGACACCCGACAGATGTTTTTC.

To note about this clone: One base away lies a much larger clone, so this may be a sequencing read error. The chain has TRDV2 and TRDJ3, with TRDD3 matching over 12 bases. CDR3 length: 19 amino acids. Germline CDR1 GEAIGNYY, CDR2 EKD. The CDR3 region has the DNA TGTGCCTGTGACGCCTACTGGGGGATACTTCCCTGGGACACCCGACAGGTGTTTTTC. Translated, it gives CACDAYWGILPWDTRQVFF.

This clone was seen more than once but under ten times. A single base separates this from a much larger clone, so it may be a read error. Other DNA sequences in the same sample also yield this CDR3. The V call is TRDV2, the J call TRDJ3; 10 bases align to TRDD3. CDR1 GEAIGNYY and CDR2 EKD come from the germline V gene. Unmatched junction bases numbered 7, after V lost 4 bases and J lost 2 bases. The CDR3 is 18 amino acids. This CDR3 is CACDTGGSLTWDTRQMFF. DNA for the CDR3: TGTGCCTGTGATACTGGGGGATCTCTAACCTGGGACACCCGACAGATGTTTTTC.

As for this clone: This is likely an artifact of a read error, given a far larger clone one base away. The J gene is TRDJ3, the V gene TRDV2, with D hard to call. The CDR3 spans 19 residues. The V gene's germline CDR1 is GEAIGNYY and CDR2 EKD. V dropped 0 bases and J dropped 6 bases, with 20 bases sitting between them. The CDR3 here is CACDTVDPLRREDTRQMFF. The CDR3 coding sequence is TGTGCCTGTGACACCGTGGATCCGCTTAGAAGGGAGGACACCCGACAGATGTTTTTC.

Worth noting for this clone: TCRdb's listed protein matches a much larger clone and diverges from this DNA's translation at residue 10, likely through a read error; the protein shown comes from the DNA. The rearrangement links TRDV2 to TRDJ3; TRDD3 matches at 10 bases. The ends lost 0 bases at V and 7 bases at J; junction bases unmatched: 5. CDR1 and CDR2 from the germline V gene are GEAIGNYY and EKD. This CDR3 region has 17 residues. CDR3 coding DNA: TGTGCCTGTGACACCGTACTGGGGGATTGTGACACCCGACAGATGTTTTTC. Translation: CACDTVLGDCDTRQMFF.

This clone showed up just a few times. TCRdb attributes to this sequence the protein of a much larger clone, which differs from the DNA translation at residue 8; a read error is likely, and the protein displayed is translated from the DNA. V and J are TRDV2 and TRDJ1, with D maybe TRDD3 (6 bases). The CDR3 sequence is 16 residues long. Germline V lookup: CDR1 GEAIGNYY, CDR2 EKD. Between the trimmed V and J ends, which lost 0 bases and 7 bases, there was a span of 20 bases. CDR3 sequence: CACDTVGATPYLKLIF. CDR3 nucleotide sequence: TGTGCCTGTGACACCGTGGGGGCTACCCCCTACCTTAAACTCATCTTT.

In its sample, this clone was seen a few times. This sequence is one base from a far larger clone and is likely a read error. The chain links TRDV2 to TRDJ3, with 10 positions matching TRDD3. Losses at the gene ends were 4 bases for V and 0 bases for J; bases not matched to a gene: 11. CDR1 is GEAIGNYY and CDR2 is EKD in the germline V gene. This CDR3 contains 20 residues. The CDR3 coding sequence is TGTGCCTGTGATTACCCTACTGGGGGATTTAGCTCCTGGGACACCCGACAGATGTTTTTC. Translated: CACDYPTGGFSSWDTRQMFF.

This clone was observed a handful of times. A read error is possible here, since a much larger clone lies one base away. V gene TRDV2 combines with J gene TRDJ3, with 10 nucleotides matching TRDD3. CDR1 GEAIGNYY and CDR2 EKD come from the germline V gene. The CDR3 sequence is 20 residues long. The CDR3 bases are TGTGCCTGTGACACCGGGTTTGGTGGGGGATACTCCTGGGGCACCCGACAGATGTTTTTC. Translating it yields CACDTGFGGGYSWGTRQMFF.

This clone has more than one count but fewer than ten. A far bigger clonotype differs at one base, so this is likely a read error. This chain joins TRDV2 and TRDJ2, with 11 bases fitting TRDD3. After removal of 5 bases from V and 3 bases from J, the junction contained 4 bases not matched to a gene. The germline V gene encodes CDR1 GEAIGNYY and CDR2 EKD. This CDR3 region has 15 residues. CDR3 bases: TGTGCCTGTGGCGTACTGGGGGATATGACAGCACAACTCTTCTTT. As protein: CACGVLGDMTAQLFF.

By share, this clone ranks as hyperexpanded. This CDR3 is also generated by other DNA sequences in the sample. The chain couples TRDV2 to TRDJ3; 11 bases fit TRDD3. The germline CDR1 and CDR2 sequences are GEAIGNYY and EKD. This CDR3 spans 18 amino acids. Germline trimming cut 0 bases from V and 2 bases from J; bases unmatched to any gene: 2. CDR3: CACDTVLGDTWDTRQMFF. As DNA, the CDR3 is TGTGCCTGTGACACCGTACTGGGGGATACCTGGGACACCCGACAGATGTTTTTC.

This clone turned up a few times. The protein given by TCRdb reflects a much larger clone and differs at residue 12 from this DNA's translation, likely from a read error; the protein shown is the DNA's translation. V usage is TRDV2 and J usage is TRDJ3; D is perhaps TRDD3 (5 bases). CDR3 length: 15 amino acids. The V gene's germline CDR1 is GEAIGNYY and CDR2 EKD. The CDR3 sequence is CACDGGSWDTRRMFF. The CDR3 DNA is TGTGCCTGTGACGGGGGCTCCTGGGACACCCGACGGATGTTTTTC.

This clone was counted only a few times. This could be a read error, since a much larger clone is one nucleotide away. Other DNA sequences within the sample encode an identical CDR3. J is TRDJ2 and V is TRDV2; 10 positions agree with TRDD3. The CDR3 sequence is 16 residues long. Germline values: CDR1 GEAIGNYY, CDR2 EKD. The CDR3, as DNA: TGCGCCTGTGATTACCTGGGGGATAGGTTGACAGCACAACTCTTCTTT. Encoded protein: CACDYLGDRLTAQLFF.

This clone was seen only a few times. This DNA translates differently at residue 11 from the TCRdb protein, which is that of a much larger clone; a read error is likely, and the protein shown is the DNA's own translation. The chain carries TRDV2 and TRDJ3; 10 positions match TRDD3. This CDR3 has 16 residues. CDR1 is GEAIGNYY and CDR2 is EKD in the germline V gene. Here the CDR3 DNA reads TGTGCCTGTGACGTACTGGGGGATTGGGACATCCGACAGATGTTTTTC. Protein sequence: CACDVLGDWDIRQMFF.

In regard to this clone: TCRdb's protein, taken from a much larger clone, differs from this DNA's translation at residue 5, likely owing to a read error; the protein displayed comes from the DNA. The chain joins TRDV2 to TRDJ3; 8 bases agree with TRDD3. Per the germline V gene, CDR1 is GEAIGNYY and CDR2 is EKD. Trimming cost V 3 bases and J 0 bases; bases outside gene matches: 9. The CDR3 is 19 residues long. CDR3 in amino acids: CACDAAGYGSSWDTRQMFF. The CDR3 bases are TGTGCCTGTGACGCCGCGGGATACGGGAGCTCCTGGGACACCCGACAGATGTTTTTC.

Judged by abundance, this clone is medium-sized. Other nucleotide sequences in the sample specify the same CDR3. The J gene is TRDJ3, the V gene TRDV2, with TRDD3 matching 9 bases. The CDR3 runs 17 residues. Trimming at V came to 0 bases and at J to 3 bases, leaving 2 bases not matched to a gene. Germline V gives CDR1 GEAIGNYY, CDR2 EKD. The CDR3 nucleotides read TGTGCCTGTGACACCTGGGGGATAAACTGGGACACCCGACAGATGTTTTTC. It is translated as CACDTWGINWDTRQMFF.

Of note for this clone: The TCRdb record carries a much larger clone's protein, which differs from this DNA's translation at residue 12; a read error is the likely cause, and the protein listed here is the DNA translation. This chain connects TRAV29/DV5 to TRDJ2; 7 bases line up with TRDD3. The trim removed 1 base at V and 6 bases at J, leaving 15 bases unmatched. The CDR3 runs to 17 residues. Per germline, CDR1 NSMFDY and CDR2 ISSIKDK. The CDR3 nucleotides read TGTGCAGCAAGCTTCGGGGGTGGGGGACCCGCTGCAGCACAACTCTTCTTT. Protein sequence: CAASFGGGGPAAAQLFF. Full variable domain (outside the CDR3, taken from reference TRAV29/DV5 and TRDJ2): DQQVKQNSPSLSVQEGRISILNCDYTNSMFDYFLWYKKYPAEGPTFLISISSIKDKNEDGRFTVFLNKSAKHLSLHIVPSQPGDSAVYFCAASFGGGGPAAAQLFFGKGTQLIVEP.

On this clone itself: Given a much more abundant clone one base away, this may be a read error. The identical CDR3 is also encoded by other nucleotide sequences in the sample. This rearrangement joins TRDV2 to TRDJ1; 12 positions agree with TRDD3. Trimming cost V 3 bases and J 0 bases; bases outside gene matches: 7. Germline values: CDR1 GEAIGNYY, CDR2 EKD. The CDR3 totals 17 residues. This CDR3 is CACDRLGDTEYTDKLIF. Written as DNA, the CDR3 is TGTGCCTGTGACCGTCTGGGGGATACGGAATACACCGATAAACTCATCTTT.